This section outlines one T cell receptor beta chain sequence together with its context. The antigen is undetermined. A much larger clone differs by one base, so this may be a read error. Axillary draining lymph nodes of breast cancer patients supplied the node samples. TCRdb re-analysed the multiplex PCR reads in MiXCR, keeping a single row per CDR3 protein. The data contain around 120,000 distinct CDR3 sequences, around 20% of them singletons. The data belong to a study of breast tumors, draining lymph nodes, adjacent tissues. Study-wide results and limits: Tumor T cell lymph node origin was a supported hypothesis, not proven. Compared with lymph nodes, tumors were less diverse; compared with nontumor tissue, more.

Germline CDR1 MNHEY, CDR2 SVGAGI. V shed 2 bases and J 4 bases; nucleotides not matched to a gene: 7. This CDR3 region has 16 residues. Sequenced: axillary lymph node tissue. The V and J genes are TRBV6-5 and TRBJ2-2; 7 nucleotides match TRBD1. This TCR was sampled from a female donor with breast cancer. Some clones in this sample may be carry-over from other donors' samples. This chain's CDR3 is CASSYGDRVSTGELFF. The CDR3 DNA sequence: TGTGCCAGCAGTTACGGAGACAGGGTGAGCACCGGGGAGCTGTTTTTT.